This passage covers 27 T cell receptor beta chains from one sample sequenced in a study of blood T cell repertoires in COVID-19. Data came from immunoSEQ multiplex PCR; TCRdb stores just in-frame clones and leaves some out. The sample consists of under 300,000 clones, approximately 87% of them appearing once. The sequenced material came from peripheral blood. The receptors shown here come from a woman aged 30 to 39 with COVID-19, enrolled during active disease.

This chain joins TRBV7-9 and TRBJ2-5, with 8 bases fitting TRBD2. Germline CDR1 reads SEHNR; CDR2 reads FQNEAQ (reference sequence). CDR3 length equals 14 residues. V trimming: 4 bases; J trimming: 2 bases; junction bases outside the gene matches: 3. CDR3 coding DNA: TGTGCCAGCAGCTCAACTAGCGGTCAAGAGACCCAGTACTTC. Protein: CASSSTSGQETQYF. Full variable domain (rest looked up from reference TRBV7-9 and TRBJ2-5): DTGVSQNPRHKITKRGQNVTFRCDPISEHNRLYWYRQTLGQGPEFLTYFQNEAQLEKSRLLSDRFSAERPKGSFSTLEIQRTEQGDSAMYLCASSSTSGQETQYFGPGTRLLVL.

This clone occurred a few times. The V and J genes are TRBV6-1 and TRBJ1-4; D remains unclear. The CDR3 contains 16 residues. From germline, CDR1 is MNHNS and CDR2 SASEGT. V was shortened by 4 bases and J by 7 bases, with 19 bases between the two germline ends. The CDR3 bases are TGTGCCAGCAGTGGAATACAACGGGTTATATCTGAAAAACTGTTTTTT. Translation gives CASSGIQRVISEKLFF.

CDR3 bases: TGTGCCAGCAGCCAAGATTTGGGGGGTCGGCTGTTTTTT. This translates into CASSQDLGGRLFF. The chain is built from TRBV3-1 (or the pseudogene TRBV3-2) and TRBJ2-2; possibly TRBD2 for D (6 bases). The CDR3 length is 13 residues. Germline V lookup: CDR1 LGHDT, CDR2 YNNKEL (reference sequence). With 0 bases removed from V and 13 bases from J, the gap between germline ends came to 12 bases.

Only one count was recorded for this clone. V gene TRBV3-1 (or the pseudogene TRBV3-2) combines with J gene TRBJ1-2; 9 bases match TRBD1. This CDR3 is 15 amino acids long. Germline V gives CDR1 LGHDT, CDR2 YNNKEL (reference sequence). With 4 bases clipped from V and 4 bases from J, the junction kept 7 bases outside the gene matches. The CDR3 sequence is CASSLPGQGIYGYTF. CDR3 coding DNA: TGTGCCAGCAGCCTACCGGGACAGGGAATCTATGGCTACACCTTC.

J is TRBJ1-1 and V is TRBV29-1; D unresolved. Between the trimmed V and J ends, which lost 5 bases and 1 base, there was a span of 11 bases. The CDR3 extends over 13 amino acids. In germline, CDR1 is SQVTM, CDR2 ANQGSEA. Written as DNA, the CDR3 is TGCAGCGTTCTAAGAAGAGGGAACACTGAAGCTTTCTTT. Protein sequence: CSVLRRGNTEAFF.

The CDR3 loop reads CASSEYSGPRYEQYF. In DNA, the CDR3 is TGTGCCAGCAGTGAATATAGCGGCCCGCGGTACGAGCAGTACTTC. The chain uses TRBV25-1 and TRBJ2-7; tentative D call: TRBD2 (6 bases). The germline V gene encodes CDR1 MGHDK and CDR2 SYGVNS. This CDR3 comprises 15 residues. Trimming shortened V by 0 bases and J by 4 bases, and 13 bases separated the two germline ends.

The chain carries TRBV5-4 and TRBJ2-5; TRBD2 agrees at 7 bases. The V gene's germline CDR1 is SGHNT and CDR2 YYREEE (reference sequence). The length of the CDR3 is 13 residues. V shed 10 bases and J 2 bases; nucleotides not matched to a gene: 8. The CDR3 reads CALSGAQQETQYF. For the CDR3, the DNA is TGTGCCCTCAGCGGGGCACAGCAAGAGACCCAGTACTTC. Supplemented by reference TRBV5-4 and TRBJ2-5, the full variable domain reads ETGVTQSPTHLIKTRGQQVTLRCSSQSGHNTVSWYQQALGQGPQFIFQYYREEENGRGNFPPRFSGLQFPNYSSELNVNALELDDSALYLCALSGAQQETQYFGPGTRLLVL.

The chain employs TRBV14 and TRBJ2-7, with a weak D call TRBD2 (6 bases). Germline values: CDR1 SGHDN, CDR2 FVKESK. The CDR3 has 13 residues. Trimming removed 6 bases at V and 3 bases at J, with 12 bases between. CDR3 residues: CASSKMGGYEQYF. CDR3 nucleotide sequence: TGTGCCAGCAGTAAAATGGGGGGCTACGAGCAGTACTTC.

V and J are TRBV2 and TRBJ2-7; 9 bases are shared with TRBD2. The CDR3 runs 14 residues. V was pared by 6 bases and J by 4 bases, with 7 bases of the junction left unmatched. The germline gives CDR1 SNHLY, CDR2 FYNNEI. Written as DNA, the CDR3 is TGTGCCAGCAGGGTAGGGACTAGCAAGTACGAGCAGTACTTC. Residues: CASRVGTSKYEQYF.

This clone is a singleton in its sample. Additional DNA sequences in this sample encode the identical CDR3. CDR3 bases: TGTGCCAGCAGCGTGGGGACTAGCGGCACAGATACGCAGTATTTT. Translation gives CASSVGTSGTDTQYF. The chain joins TRBV9 to TRBJ2-3, with 10 bases that match TRBD2. Looked up from germline, CDR1 is SGDLS and CDR2 is YYNGEE. This CDR3 spans 15 amino acids. With 2 bases clipped from V and 1 base from J, the junction kept 1 base outside the gene matches.

V usage is TRBV5-1 and J usage is TRBJ2-1; TRBD1 agrees at 9 bases. Trimming took 2 bases from V and 6 from J; bases not matched to a gene: 6. The length of the CDR3 is 15 residues. Germline V gives CDR1 SGHRS, CDR2 YFSETQ. As DNA, the CDR3 is TGCGCCAGCAGCTTTTCGGGACAGGGCGGCAATGAGCAGTTCTTC. This codes for CASSFSGQGGNEQFF.

The V call is TRBV18, the J call TRBJ1-3; TRBD1 aligns across 7 bases. Trimming removed 6 bases from V and 2 bases from J; junction bases left unmatched: 10. From germline, CDR1 is KGHSH and CDR2 LQKENI. The CDR3 extends over 16 amino acids. The CDR3 region has the DNA TGTGCCAGCTCCCAAGGGGGCCAGGGCACTGGAAACACCATATATTTT. It encodes CASSQGGQGTGNTIYF.

This sequence joins TRBV7-2 and TRBJ2-1, with TRBD2 as a possible D gene (7 bases). This CDR3 is 15 amino acids long. V was trimmed by 5 bases and J by 7 bases, leaving 18 bases between them. The germline V gene encodes CDR1 SGHTA and CDR2 FQGNSA. CDR3 loop: CASSVFSGGGNEQFF. CDR3 in DNA: TGTGCCAGCAGCGTCTTTTCGGGGGGCGGGAATGAGCAGTTCTTC.

This chain joins TRBV30 and TRBJ2-5; no firm D call. The V gene lost 5 bases and the J gene lost 5 bases, with 21 bases spanning the gap. The CDR3 totals 15 residues. The germline V gene encodes CDR1 GTSNPN and CDR2 SVGIG (reference sequence). CDR3 sequence reads: CAWVKASGFFETQYF. The CDR3 region has the DNA TGTGCCTGGGTTAAGGCTAGTGGGTTCTTTGAGACCCAGTACTTC.

The V call is TRBV12-3 or TRBV12-4, the J call TRBJ2-7, with a tentative D call TRBD1 (6 bases). Trimming took off 6 bases at V and 1 base at J, with 10 bases between the two ends. The CDR3 totals 13 residues. CDR3 protein: CASSGTPSYEQYF. As DNA, the CDR3 is TGTGCCAGCAGCGGGACACCTTCCTACGAGCAGTACTTC.

The chain couples TRBV11-3 to TRBJ2-3; D ambiguous. Trimming stripped 5 bases from V and 0 bases from J, with 9 bases between. This CDR3 is 14 amino acids long. The germline V gene has CDR1 SGHNT and CDR2 YENEEA. DNA of the CDR3: TGTGCCAGCAGCCCGACTGCTAGCACAGATACGCAGTATTTT. Its translation is CASSPTASTDTQYF.

The chain carries TRBV28 and TRBJ1-6, with TRBD1 matching over 9 bases. The CDR3 totals 19 residues. Trimming took 6 bases from V and 0 from J; bases not matched to a gene: 12. Germline CDR1 is MDHEN and CDR2 is SYDVKM. CDR3 coding DNA: TGTGCCAGCAGCCCGGGACAGGGAAGGACCGGCTCCTATAATTCACCCCTCCACTTT. It specifies CASSPGQGRTGSYNSPLHF.

The chain combines TRBV5-1 with TRBJ2-2, with 7 nucleotides matching TRBD2. Germline CDR1 SGHRS, CDR2 YFSETQ. V gave up 0 bases and J gave up 9 bases; unmatched junction bases: 11. The CDR3 spans 16 residues. This CDR3 reads CASSLGIWTRPWELFF. As DNA, the CDR3 is TGCGCCAGCAGCTTGGGAATATGGACTAGACCCTGGGAGCTGTTTTTT.

V and J are TRBV27 and TRBJ1-2; 8 nucleotides align to TRBD1. J was trimmed by 0 bases and V by 2 bases; bases with no gene match: 2. The length of the CDR3 is 15 residues. Germline V gene data show CDR1 as MNHEY and CDR2 as SMNVEV (reference sequence). The CDR3 sequence: CASSLVQGANYGYTF. The CDR3 nucleotides are TGTGCCAGCAGTTTAGTACAGGGGGCTAACTATGGCTACACCTTC.

This sequence joins TRBV6-5 and TRBJ2-7; possibly TRBD1 for D (5 bases). The CDR3 length is 14 residues. Trimming took off 5 bases at V and 6 bases at J, with 17 bases between the two ends. CDR1 MNHEY and CDR2 SVGAGI come from the germline V gene. The CDR3 DNA reads TGTGCCAGCAGTATACCGGGCTCCCAGGGCGAGCAGTACTTC. The encoded protein is CASSIPGSQGEQYF.

The rearrangement joins TRBV13 to TRBJ2-7, with 7 bases lining up with TRBD1. CDR1 is PRHDT, CDR2 FYEKMQ, per germline (reference sequence). Trimming cost V 5 bases and J 4 bases; bases outside gene matches: 14. This CDR3 has 16 residues. CDR3 in amino acids: CASSPAGAGGWYEQYF. The CDR3 DNA is TGTGCCAGCAGCCCCGCCGGGGCAGGGGGTTGGTACGAGCAGTACTTC.

CDR3 sequence reads: CASSLYFGGASHEQFF. CDR3 nucleotides: TGTGCCAGCAGTTTATACTTCGGGGGGGCTAGCCATGAGCAGTTCTTC. V is TRBV6-2 or TRBV6-3 and J is TRBJ2-1; the match to TRBD2 covers 8 bases. This CDR3 is 16 amino acids long. Trimming took 4 bases from V and 8 from J; bases not matched to a gene: 13. In germline, CDR1 is MNHEY, CDR2 SVGEGT.

CDR3 DNA: TGCGCCAGCAGTCGGTCCGCGGGAGCCTCCTACGAGCAGTACTTC. Protein: CASSRSAGASYEQYF. This rearrangement joins TRBV5-1 to TRBJ2-7; 7 bases map to TRBD2. J was trimmed by 0 bases and V by 5 bases; bases with no gene match: 8. Germline V gives CDR1 SGHRS, CDR2 YFSETQ. The CDR3 consists of 15 residues. The complete variable domain, with remaining parts taken from reference TRBV5-1 and TRBJ2-7, reads KAGVTQTPRYLIKTRGQQVTLSCSPISGHRSVSWYQQTPGQGLQFLFEYFSETQRNKGNFPGRFSGRQFSNSRSEMNVSTLELGDSALYLCASSRSAGASYEQYFGPGTRLTVT.

This rearrangement joins TRBV3-1 (or the pseudogene TRBV3-2) to TRBJ2-5, with a weak D call TRBD1 (5 bases). This CDR3 has 16 residues. V shed 3 bases and J shed 4 bases, with 18 bases lying between them. Germline CDR1 is LGHDT and CDR2 is YNNKEL (reference sequence). The CDR3 here is CASSHFGRLRGETQYF. For the CDR3, the DNA is TGTGCCAGCAGCCACTTCGGGCGCTTAAGGGGAGAGACCCAGTACTTC.

The chain recombines TRBV28 with TRBJ1-5, with D perhaps TRBD1 (6 bases). Germline loops: CDR1 MDHEN, CDR2 SYDVKM. This CDR3 region has 15 residues. V gave up 7 bases and J gave up 0 bases, with 13 bases separating them. The CDR3 DNA is TGTGCCAGCAAATTGACGGGACATAGCAATCAGCCCCAGCATTTT. Protein sequence: CASKLTGHSNQPQHF. Looking up the rest from reference TRBV28 and TRBJ1-5 gives the full variable domain: DVKVTQSSRYLVKRTGEKVFLECVQDMDHENMFWYRQDPGLGLRLIYFSYDVKMKEKGDIPEGYSVSREKKERFSLILESASTNQTSMYLCASKLTGHSNQPQHFGDGTRLSIL.

The V gene is TRBV5-4, the J gene TRBJ2-5; 13 nucleotides align to TRBD2. V shed 4 bases and J 5 bases; nucleotides not matched to a gene: 5. The germline V gene encodes CDR1 SGHNT and CDR2 YYREEE (reference sequence). This CDR3 is built from 15 residues. CDR3 residues: CASSLWTSGGETQYF. CDR3 DNA: TGTGCCAGCAGCCTTTGGACTAGCGGGGGCGAGACCCAGTACTTC. Looking up the rest from reference TRBV5-4 and TRBJ2-5 gives the full variable domain: ETGVTQSPTHLIKTRGQQVTLRCSSQSGHNTVSWYQQALGQGPQFIFQYYREEENGRGNFPPRFSGLQFPNYSSELNVNALELDDSALYLCASSLWTSGGETQYFGPGTRLLVL.

The chain carries TRBV4-1 and TRBJ2-7, with 8 bases identical to TRBD1. Unmatched junction bases numbered 6, after V lost 5 bases and J lost 3 bases. Germline V gene sequence: CDR1 MGHRA, CDR2 YSYEKL. This CDR3 is 14 amino acids long. The CDR3 coding sequence is TGCGCCAGCAGCTCTGGACAGGGTGGCTACGAGCAGTACTTC. It encodes CASSSGQGGYEQYF.